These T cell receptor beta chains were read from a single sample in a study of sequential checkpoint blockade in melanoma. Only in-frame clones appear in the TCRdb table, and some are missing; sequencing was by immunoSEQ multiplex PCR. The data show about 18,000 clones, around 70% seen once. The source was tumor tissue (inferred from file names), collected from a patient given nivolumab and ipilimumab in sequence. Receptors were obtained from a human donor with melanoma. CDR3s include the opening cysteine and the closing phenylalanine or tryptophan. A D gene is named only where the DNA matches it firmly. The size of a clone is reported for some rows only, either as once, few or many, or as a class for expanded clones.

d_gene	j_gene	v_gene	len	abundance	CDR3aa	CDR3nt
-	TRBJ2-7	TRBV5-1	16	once	CASSLEELYGSSEQYF	TGCGCCAGCAGCTTGGAGGAGCTTTATGGGAGCTCCGAGCAGTACTTC
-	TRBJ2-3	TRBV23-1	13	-	CASSQTTTDTQYF	TGCGCCAGCAGCCAAACCACCACAGATACGCAGTATTTT
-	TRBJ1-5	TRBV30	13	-	CAWSDGFNQPQHF	TGTGCCTGGAGTGATGGGTTCAATCAGCCCCAGCATTTT
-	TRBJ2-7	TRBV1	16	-	CASSPHGQGGSYEQYF	TGCGCCAGCAGCCCTCATGGACAGGGTGGGAGCTACGAGCAGTACTTC
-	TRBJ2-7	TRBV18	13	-	CASSPASHGEQYF	TGTGCCAGCTCACCGGCTAGCCATGGCGAGCAGTACTTC
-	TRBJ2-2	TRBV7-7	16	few	CASSLDVKSNTGELFF	TGTGCCAGCAGCTTAGATGTCAAATCGAACACCGGGGAGCTGTTTTTT
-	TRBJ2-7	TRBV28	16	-	CASSPSLRGPIGEQYF	TGTGCCAGCAGCCCTTCCCTAAGGGGCCCCATAGGGGAGCAGTACTTC
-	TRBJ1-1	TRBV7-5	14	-	CASSLSGASTEAFF	TGTGCCAGCAGCTTATCGGGGGCAAGTACTGAAGCTTTCTTT
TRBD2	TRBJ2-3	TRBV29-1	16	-	CSVEDGLAGGADTQYF	TGCAGCGTTGAAGATGGGCTAGCGGGAGGGGCAGATACGCAGTATTTT
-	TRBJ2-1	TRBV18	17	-	CASSRQGGGDSYNEQFF	TGTGCCAGCTCACGACAGGGCGGCGGGGACTCCTACAATGAGCAGTTCTTC
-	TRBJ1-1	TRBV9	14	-	CASSATTVNTEAFF	TGTGCCAGCAGCGCGACGACAGTGAACACTGAAGCTTTCTTT
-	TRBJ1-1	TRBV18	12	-	CASSPKNTEAFF	TGTGCCAGCTCACCCAAGAACACTGAAGCTTTCTTT
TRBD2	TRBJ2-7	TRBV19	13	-	CASSTSSGREQYF	TGTGCCAGTAGTACCTCTAGCGGGCGCGAGCAGTACTTC
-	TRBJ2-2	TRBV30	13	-	CAWSVILLRGLFF	TGTGCCTGGAGTGTAATCCTTTTACGAGGGCTGTTTTTT
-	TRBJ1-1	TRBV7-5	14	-	CASILDRKYTEAFF	TGTGCCAGCATTCTCGACAGGAAGTACACTGAAGCTTTCTTT
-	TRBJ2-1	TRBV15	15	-	CATSRGRRDYNEQFF	TGTGCCACCAGCAGAGGAAGGAGGGACTACAATGAGCAGTTCTTC
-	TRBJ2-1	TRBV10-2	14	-	CASSDTSSYNEQFF	TGCGCCAGCAGTGATACTAGCTCCTACAATGAGCAGTTCTTC
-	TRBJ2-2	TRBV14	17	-	CASSQALSWGGTGELFF	TGTGCCAGCAGCCAAGCACTCAGCTGGGGTGGCACCGGGGAGCTGTTTTTT
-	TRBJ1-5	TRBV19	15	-	CASSGAVYSNQPQHF	TGTGCCAGTAGTGGAGCTGTCTATAGCAATCAGCCCCAGCATTTT
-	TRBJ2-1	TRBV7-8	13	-	CASSPTAYNEQFF	TGTGCCAGCAGCCCGACGGCCTACAATGAGCAGTTCTTC
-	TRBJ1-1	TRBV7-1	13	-	CASSLKGGTEAFF	TGTGCCAGCAGCTTAAAGGGAGGAACTGAAGCTTTCTTT
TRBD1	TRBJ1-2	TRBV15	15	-	CATSSDRGSFYGYTF	TGTGCCACCAGCAGTGACAGGGGGTCGTTCTATGGCTACACCTTC
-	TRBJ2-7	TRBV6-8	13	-	CASSYVQSYEQYF	TGTGCCAGCAGTTACGTCCAGTCCTACGAGCAGTACTTC
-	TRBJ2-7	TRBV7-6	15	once	CASSAERTGSYEQYF	TGTGCCAGCAGCGCGGAGCGGACGGGTAGCTACGAGCAGTACTTC
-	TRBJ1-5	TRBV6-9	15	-	CASSLGPGGVQPQHF	TGTGCCAGCAGTTTAGGGCCCGGGGGTGTTCAGCCCCAGCATTTT
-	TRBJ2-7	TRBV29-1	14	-	CSVSGGSETYEQYF	TGCAGCGTTTCGGGGGGCAGTGAGACCTACGAGCAGTACTTC
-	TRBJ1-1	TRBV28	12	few	CASTQRGSEAFF	TGTGCCAGCACCCAAAGGGGGTCTGAAGCTTTCTTT